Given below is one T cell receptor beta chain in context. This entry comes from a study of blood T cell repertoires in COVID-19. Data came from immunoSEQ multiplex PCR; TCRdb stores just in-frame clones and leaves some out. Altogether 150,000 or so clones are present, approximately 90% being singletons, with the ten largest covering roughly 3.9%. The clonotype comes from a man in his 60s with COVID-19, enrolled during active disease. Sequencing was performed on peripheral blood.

The CDR3 nucleotides are TGTGCCAGTACCCAGGGGGAACCCTACGAGCAGTACTTC. Its translation is CASTQGEPYEQYF. The chain employs TRBV19 and TRBJ2-7; the match to TRBD1 covers 7 bases. The CDR3 is 13 amino acids. V shed 7 bases, J shed 2 bases, and the junction held 5 bases outside the gene matches. Germline-derived CDR1 and CDR2 are LNHDA and SQIVND (reference sequence).